The 2 T cell receptor beta chains presented below share a single source sample, sequenced in a study of PD-1 blockade in classical Hodgkin lymphoma. Time point here: cycle 4 day 1 (C4D1), after five to seven weeks of nivolumab. The patients all showed relapse after autologous stem cell transplantation, while their brentuximab vedotin exposure varied. Here immunoSEQ multiplex PCR was the method, and the copy in TCRdb shows in-frame clones only, minus some. The profile shows 100,000 or so clones, 89% of them singletons. The starting material was peripheral blood mononuclear cells (PBMCs), obtained before the fourth cycle of nivolumab. The receptors shown here come from a human donor with classical Hodgkin lymphoma.

V usage is TRBV11-2 and J usage is TRBJ2-4; D is undetermined. The V gene lost 2 bases and the J gene lost 0 bases, with 17 bases spanning the gap. Germline assignment: CDR1 SGHAT and CDR2 FQNNGV. This CDR3 contains 18 residues. CDR3 amino acids: CASSLLSPKKLAKNIQYF. As DNA, the CDR3 is TGTGCCAGCAGCTTATTGTCCCCAAAGAAGCTAGCCAAAAACATTCAGTACTTC. Full variable domain (outside the CDR3, taken from reference TRBV11-2 and TRBJ2-4): EAGVAQSPRYKIIEKRQSVAFWCNPISGHATLYWYQQILGQGPKLLIQFQNNGVVDDSQLPKDRFSAERLKGVDSTLKIQPAKLEDSAVYLCASSLLSPKKLAKNIQYFGAGTRLSVL.

This chain uses TRBV19 with TRBJ2-5, with 8 bases that match TRBD1. The ends lost 6 bases at V and 4 bases at J; junction bases unmatched: 13. Looked up from germline, CDR1 is LNHDA and CDR2 is SQIVND (reference sequence). CDR3 length: 16 residues. CDR3 region: CASRLTGQARGETQYF. The CDR3 DNA sequence: TGTGCCAGTAGACTAACGGGACAGGCCCGGGGAGAGACCCAGTACTTC.